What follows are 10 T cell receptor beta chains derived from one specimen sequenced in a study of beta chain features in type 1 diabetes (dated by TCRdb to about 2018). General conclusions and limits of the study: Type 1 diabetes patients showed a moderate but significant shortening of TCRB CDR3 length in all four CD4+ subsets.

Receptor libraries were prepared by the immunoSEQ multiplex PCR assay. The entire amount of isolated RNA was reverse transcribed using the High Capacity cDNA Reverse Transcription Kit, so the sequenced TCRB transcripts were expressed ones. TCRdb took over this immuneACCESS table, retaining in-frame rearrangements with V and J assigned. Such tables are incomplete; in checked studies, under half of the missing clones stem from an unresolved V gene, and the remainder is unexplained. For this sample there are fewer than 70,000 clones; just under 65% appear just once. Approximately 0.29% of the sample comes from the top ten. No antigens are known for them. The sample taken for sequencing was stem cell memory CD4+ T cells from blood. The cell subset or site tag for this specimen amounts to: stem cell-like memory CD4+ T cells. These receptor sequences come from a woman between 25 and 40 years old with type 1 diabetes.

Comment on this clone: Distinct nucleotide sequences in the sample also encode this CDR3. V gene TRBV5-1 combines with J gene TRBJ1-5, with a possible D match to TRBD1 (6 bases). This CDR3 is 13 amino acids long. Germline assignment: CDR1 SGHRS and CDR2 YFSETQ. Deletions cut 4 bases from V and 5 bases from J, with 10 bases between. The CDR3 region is CASSLAGDQPQHF. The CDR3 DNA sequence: TGCGCCAGCAGCCTTGCAGGGGATCAGCCCCAGCATTTT.

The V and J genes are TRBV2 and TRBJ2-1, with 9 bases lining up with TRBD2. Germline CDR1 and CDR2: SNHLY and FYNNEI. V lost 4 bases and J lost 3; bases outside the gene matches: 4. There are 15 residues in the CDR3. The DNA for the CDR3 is TGTGCCAGCAGTGCGGCGGGAGGGGGCTACAATGAGCAGTTCTTC. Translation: CASSAAGGGYNEQFF.

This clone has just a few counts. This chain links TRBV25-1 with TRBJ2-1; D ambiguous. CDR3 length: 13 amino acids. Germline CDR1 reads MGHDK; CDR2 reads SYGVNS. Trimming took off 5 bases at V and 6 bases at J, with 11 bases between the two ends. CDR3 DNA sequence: TGTGCCAGCAGTTTCGGGTTTGCCAATGAGCAGTTCTTC. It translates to CASSFGFANEQFF.

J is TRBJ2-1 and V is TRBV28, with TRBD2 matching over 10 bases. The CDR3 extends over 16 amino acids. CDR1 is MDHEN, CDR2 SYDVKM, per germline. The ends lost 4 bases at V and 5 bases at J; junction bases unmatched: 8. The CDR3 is CASSSSSGRGNNEQFF. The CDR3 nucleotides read TGTGCCAGCAGTTCTTCTAGCGGGAGAGGGAACAATGAGCAGTTCTTC.

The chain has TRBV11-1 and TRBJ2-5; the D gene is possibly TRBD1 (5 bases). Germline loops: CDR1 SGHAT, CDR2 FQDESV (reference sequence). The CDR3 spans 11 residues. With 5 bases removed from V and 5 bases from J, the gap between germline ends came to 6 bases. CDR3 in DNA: TGTGCCAGCAGCCCAGGGGAGACCCAGTACTTC. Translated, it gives CASSPGETQYF.

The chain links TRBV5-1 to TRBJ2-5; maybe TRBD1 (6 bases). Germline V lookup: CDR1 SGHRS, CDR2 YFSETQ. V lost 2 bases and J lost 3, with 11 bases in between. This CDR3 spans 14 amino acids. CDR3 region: CASSFGQTEETQYF. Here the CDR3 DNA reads TGCGCCAGCAGCTTTGGACAGACCGAAGAGACCCAGTACTTC.

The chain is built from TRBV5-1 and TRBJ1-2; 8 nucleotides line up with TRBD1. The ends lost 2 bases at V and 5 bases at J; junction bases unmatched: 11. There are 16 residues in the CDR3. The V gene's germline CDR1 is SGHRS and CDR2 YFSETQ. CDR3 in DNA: TGCGCCAGCAGCTTTCGGACAGGGATGTTCAGTTATGGCTACACCTTC. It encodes CASSFRTGMFSYGYTF.

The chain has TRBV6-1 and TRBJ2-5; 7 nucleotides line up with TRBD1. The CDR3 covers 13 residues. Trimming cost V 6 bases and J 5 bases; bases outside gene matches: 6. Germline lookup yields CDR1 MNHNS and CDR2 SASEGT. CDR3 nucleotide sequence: TGTGCCAGCAGCCTGACAGGGATGGAGACCCAGTACTTC. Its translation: CASSLTGMETQYF.

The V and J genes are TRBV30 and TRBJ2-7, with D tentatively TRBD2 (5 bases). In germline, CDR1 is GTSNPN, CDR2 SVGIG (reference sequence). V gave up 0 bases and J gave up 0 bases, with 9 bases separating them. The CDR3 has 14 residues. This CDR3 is CAWSVVEASYEQYF. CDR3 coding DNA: TGTGCCTGGAGTGTAGTGGAGGCCTCCTACGAGCAGTACTTC.

The CDR3 DNA is TGTGCCAGCAGCTTGATGGGGAGATTGAACACAGATACGCAGTATTTT. As protein: CASSLMGRLNTDTQYF. The rearrangement joins TRBV5-4 to TRBJ2-3; D is possibly TRBD2 (5 bases). The ends were cut back, 1 base at V and 2 bases at J, with 14 bases in the middle. Germline lookup yields CDR1 SGHNT and CDR2 YYREEE (reference sequence). This CDR3 comprises 16 residues.